This paragraph covers one T cell receptor beta chain sequence. Its recognized antigen is unknown. There are no base qualities to consult, and no much larger clone falls within one base. Collaborating institutions collected whole blood in K2EDTA tubes following their own protocols. Collaborator samples were shipped for TCRbeta analysis as frozen whole blood, isolated PBMCs, or DNA extracted from either sample type. This sample was included in a study of blood T cell repertoires in COVID-19 (TCRdb year 2020). Notes on the research overall: Collaborator samples came from the United States, Italy and Spain and covered acute and convalescent phases of COVID-19. Deeply sampled blood TCRbeta repertoires from subjects exposed to, actively infected with, or recovered from COVID-19 were included in the dataset. Nearly every sample came with metadata listing a de-identified subject ID, COVID-19 status, age in years and sex. Where HLA class I and class II types were available, the types were taken from metadata supplied by the sample provider, not from assay-based typing. Samples came from the ongoing ImmuneRACE study (first 160 participants) plus 1,254 subjects from 6 global collaborators. The repertoires were released in a freely available public database intended as a resource for research on the immune response to SARS-CoV-2. The material from the prospective study consisted of cDNA or gDNA derived from T cells, B-cell-depleted T cells, or PBMCs. Results and caveats for the whole study, not just this receptor: The quantity of clinical and demographic metadata differed by source and by participant and was supplied without curation.

The immunoSEQ Assay, a bias-controlled multiplex PCR, was used to amplify TCRbeta CDR3 regions from genomic DNA. The authors' analysis ran thus. The number of nucleated cells in each sample was estimated from the amplification of reference gene primers within the assay. To quantify the absolute abundance of each unique TCRbeta CDR3 rearrangement, sequence reads were collapsed and filtered. For each sample, productive Simpson clonality was calculated as the square root of Simpson's diversity index across productive rearrangements. TCRdb obtained this table from immuneACCESS and retained in-frame rearrangements with V and J assigned. These tables miss some clones; where compared with another copy, unresolved V genes account for less than half of the shortfall, and the remainder is unexplained. V and J calls and clone size are copied from that table; D and trimming were computed from the DNA. This sample holds 90,000 to 100,000 clones; roughly 80% were observed only once. Around 10% of the sample is held by the ten biggest clonotypes.

The source is a woman at least 80 years old with acute or convalescent COVID-19. Material for sequencing was peripheral blood.

The nucleotides are TGCGCCAGCAGCCAAGGGGAGCAGAATACGCAGTATTTT. Translated, this gives CASSQGEQNTQYF. Rearrangement joined TRBV4-1 to TRBJ2-3; the best D guess is TRBD2, with 5 bases matching. As encoded in the germline V gene, CDR1 is MGHRA while CDR2 is YSYEKL. The CDR3 covers 13 residues, taking in both the cysteine and the phenylalanine. Only CDR3 DNA is held: 39 bases, read in frame from base 1. Cut back by 1 base and 7 bases, the V and J ends lie 9 bases apart.